This TCR beta chain was identified during a study of CD8+ T cells in alopecia areata. Study details: It was oral tofacitinib, at 5 to 10 mg twice daily, that treated patients received. Tofacitinib lasted 6 to 18 months, then 6 months off drug. General study findings and limits: The study found higher clonality in lesional than normal scalp, especially in alopecia totalis/universalis.

The V gene end was trimmed by 3 bases and the J gene end by 0 bases; junction bases not matched to a gene: 3. The CDR3 is made up of 15 amino acids. Germline V gene sequence: CDR1 SQVTM, CDR2 ANQGSEA. A word on this clone: Its antigen remains unidentified.

Researchers picked out CD4+ and CD8+ T cells from PBMCs by sorting. After isolation, RNA underwent reverse transcription to generate cDNA as the sequencing template. TCRdb's copy holds only in-frame clones and misses some; the assay was immunoSEQ multiplex PCR. The table shows 150,000 or so clones, with more than 40% occurring only once. The sequence was collected from a human donor with alopecia areata. The sequenced material came from CD4+ T cells sorted from blood. The chain recombines TRBV29-1 with TRBJ2-1; 9 nucleotides line up with TRBD2. The CDR3: CSVEFSGSSYNEQFF. CDR3 nucleotide sequence: TGCAGCGTTGAGTTTAGCGGGAGCTCCTACAATGAGCAGTTCTTC.